The clone carrying this TCR beta chain was seen repeatedly, ten times or more. Its antigen is undetermined. CDR3 length: 15 residues. The V end lost 4 bases, the J end lost 5 bases, and 18 bases lay between the germline ends. CDR1 and CDR2 (germline): MNHEY, SMNVEV (reference sequence). The source of the sample is a study of Graves' ophthalmopathy and Graves' hyperthyroidism. Study outcomes and limitations: Most thyroid clonotypes with frequency above 0.001 were detected in blood too.

The sequenced template was RNA, covering the TCR beta CDR3 region. Investigators did first-round RT-PCR with HTBI primers, then second-round multiplex PCR. TCRdb redid the calling of the multiplex PCR reads with MiXCR, one entry per CDR3 protein. Of fewer than 650,000 distinct CDR3 sequences in the sample, about a fifth were seen once. The receptor was derived from a woman aged 18-30 years with stable Graves' hyperthyroidism. Some clones in this sample may be carry-over from other donors' samples. V usage is TRBV27 and J usage is TRBJ2-7, with D possibly TRBD1 on 6 matching bases. Sequenced input: peripheral blood. The CDR3 loop is CASSSEKLGANEQYF. The CDR3 nucleotides read TGTGCCAGCAGTTCTGAGAAGCTGGGGGCCAACGAGCAGTACTTC.